The text below deals with one T cell receptor (beta chain). This sample was taken from a study of T cells in Graves' hyperthyroidism and ophthalmopathy. The length of the CDR3 is 13 residues. Germline V gene sequence: CDR1 SGHTA, CDR2 FQGNSA. Germline trimming cut 1 base from V and 7 bases from J; bases unmatched to any gene: 4. Clinical symptoms, serum thyroxine and TRAb, thyroid ultrasound and orbital computed tomography were used for the diagnoses. The PBMCs had their origin in around 9.1 ml of fresh peripheral blood. Amplified TCR beta CDR3 regions came from RNA transcripts. An initial round of RT-PCR targeting the TCR CDR3 relied on the HTBI primer set. TCRdb re-analysed the multiplex PCR reads in MiXCR, keeping a single row per CDR3 protein. This table has roughly 740,000 distinct CDR3 sequences, less than 20% appearing once.

The clonotype was recovered from a man aged 18-30 years with Graves' hyperthyroidism. Sequenced sample: blood. The genes are TRBV7-2 and TRBJ2-7; 7 positions agree with TRBD1. The CDR3 DNA follows: TGTGCCAGCAGCTTAGAATGGGACAGTGAGCAGTACTTC. This gives the protein CASSLEWDSEQYF.